This TCR beta chain emerged from a study of blood T cell repertoires in COVID-19. Study background: The United States, Italy and Spain provided the acute and convalescent COVID-19 samples. T cells, B-cell-depleted T cells, or PBMCs supplied cDNA or gDNA.

In the original analysis: Reference gene primers were amplified, and this amplification served to estimate nucleated cell counts. Repertoires were generated with immunoSEQ multiplex PCR, while TCRdb's copy carries only in-frame clones and drops some. V and J calls and clone size are as listed in that table; D and trimming were resolved from the DNA. The sample lists some 130,000 clones, roughly 80% occurring once. Of note for this clone: Given a much more abundant clone one base away, this may be a read error.

V was pared by 4 bases and J by 6 bases, with 5 bases of the junction left unmatched. Germline-derived CDR1 and CDR2 are SGHTA and FQGTGA. The CDR3 loop spans 13 amino acids. This receptor was taken from a man aged 70-80 years with acute or convalescent COVID-19. V is TRBV7-3 and J is TRBJ2-7, with 8 bases matching TRBD1. Sequences were obtained from peripheral blood. The CDR3 region is CASSSGQGGEQYF. The CDR3 DNA reads as TGTGCCAGCAGCTCAGGACAGGGAGGCGAGCAGTACTTC.